A single T cell receptor beta chain is shown here with its context. Additional DNA sequences in this sample encode the identical CDR3. Methods used by the authors: Researchers report that nucleated cell counts were estimated from reference gene primer amplification. Profiled with immunoSEQ multiplex PCR; TCRdb holds only in-frame clones, not every one. The V and J calls and clone size come from that table; D and trimming were worked out from the DNA. Of hundreds of thousands of clones listed, around nine tenths are singletons. This sample is part of a study of blood T cell repertoires in COVID-19. In the study overall: The analysed material was cDNA or gDNA that came from T cells, B-cell-depleted T cells, or PBMCs.

Germline loops: CDR1 LNHDA, CDR2 SQIVND (reference sequence). The germline V and J ends were trimmed by 4 bases and 5 bases, with 11 bases remaining between them. This CDR3 is built from 13 residues. The chain carries TRBV19 and TRBJ2-5, with D possibly being TRBD1 (5 bases). Specimen: peripheral blood. The TCR originated in a woman aged 18 to 35 who had recovered from COVID-19. DNA of the CDR3: TGTGCCAGTAGTACTGACAGAGAGGAGACCCAGTACTTC. Translated, it gives CASSTDREETQYF.